Below are 9 T cell receptor beta chains sequenced from a single sample in a study of T cell responses to AZD1222 COVID-19 vaccine. The assay was immunoSEQ multiplex PCR, and TCRdb's table has in-frame clones only and misses some. The table has 100,000 to 140,000 clones, 87% seen once. The sequencing here drew on peripheral blood, taken 28 days after the second AZD1222 dose. These receptors originate from an adult who received the AZD1222 COVID-19 vaccine.

V and J are TRBV30 and TRBJ2-1, with 8 bases matching TRBD2. With V trimmed by 2 bases and J by 0 bases, 3 bases remained unmatched. The CDR3 has 15 amino acids. CDR1 is GTSNPN, CDR2 SVGIG, per germline (reference sequence). The CDR3 DNA sequence: TGTGCCTGGAGTAGCGGGGGCCTCTCCTACAATGAGCAGTTCTTC. This sequence encodes CAWSSGGLSYNEQFF. Together with reference TRBV30 and TRBJ2-1, the CDR3 gives the full variable domain: SQTIHQWPATLVQPVGSPLSLECTVEGTSNPNLYWYRQAAGRGLQLLFYSVGIGQISSEVPQNLSASRPQDRQFILSSKKLLLSDSGFYLCAWSSGGLSYNEQFFGPGTRLTVL.

This clone occurred once. The chain carries TRBV7-3 and TRBJ1-5, with D perhaps TRBD1 (6 bases). The CDR3 contains 18 residues. Trimming left V 5 bases short and J 0 bases short, with 20 bases between. From germline, CDR1 is SGHTA and CDR2 FQGTGA. CDR3 amino acids: CASSPPPRDIASNQPQHF. The CDR3 DNA sequence: TGTGCCAGCAGCCCCCCGCCTAGGGACATTGCTAGCAATCAGCCCCAGCATTTT.

The V call is TRBV20-1, the J call TRBJ1-1; the D is unclear. Trimming pared 4 bases from V and 2 bases from J, leaving 5 bases between. The V gene's germline CDR1 is DFQATT and CDR2 SNEGSKA (reference sequence). The CDR3 has 11 amino acids. This chain's CDR3 is CSATPNTEAFF. CDR3 coding DNA: TGCAGTGCTACCCCTAACACTGAAGCTTTCTTT.

This sequence joins TRBV6-2 or TRBV6-3 and TRBJ1-1, with D possibly being TRBD1 (6 bases). CDR3 size: 18 residues. CDR1 is MNHEY and CDR2 is SVGEGT in the germline V gene. The V gene lost 5 bases and the J gene lost 8 bases, with 30 bases spanning the gap. CDR3 in amino acids: CASSTPVFRLATGSEAFF. The CDR3, as DNA: TGTGCCAGCAGTACCCCCGTCTTTCGGCTTGCGACAGGTTCGGAAGCTTTCTTT.

This clone was counted between two and nine times. The rearrangement joins TRBV7-2 to TRBJ2-7; D is perhaps TRBD1 (6 bases). This CDR3 has 13 residues. Germline V gene data show CDR1 as SGHTA and CDR2 as FQGNSA. Trimming shortened V by 3 bases and J by 3 bases, and 9 bases separated the two germline ends. The DNA for the CDR3 is TGTGCCAGCAGCTTCTACAGGGACTACGAGCAGTACTTC. Protein product: CASSFYRDYEQYF.

The chain has TRBV7-9 and TRBJ2-7; D unclear. Trimming stripped 1 base from V and 8 bases from J, with 15 bases between. Germline values: CDR1 SEHNR, CDR2 FQNEAQ (reference sequence). There are 14 residues in the CDR3. Here the CDR3 DNA reads TGTGCCAGCAGCTTAGGGGCCAGGAATTACAAGCAGTACTTC. It translates to CASSLGARNYKQYF.

The chain combines TRBV2 with TRBJ1-2, with 12 bases fitting TRBD1. CDR1 and CDR2 (germline): SNHLY, FYNNEI. CDR3 length: 15 amino acids. With 2 bases clipped from V and 8 bases from J, the junction kept 6 bases outside the gene matches. The CDR3 loop reads CASSEKGQGAHGYTF. CDR3 sequence (DNA): TGTGCCAGCAGTGAAAAGGGACAGGGGGCGCACGGCTACACCTTC.

V gene TRBV7-9 combines with J gene TRBJ2-7; 9 bases agree with TRBD1. The CDR3 runs to 15 residues. The ends lost 0 bases at V and 1 base at J; junction bases unmatched: 1. Germline-derived CDR1 and CDR2 are SEHNR and FQNEAQ (reference sequence). The CDR3 coding sequence is TGTGCCAGCAGCTTAGCGGGGACAGGGTCCTACGAGCAGTACTTC. Protein product: CASSLAGTGSYEQYF.

The chain couples TRBV7-2 to TRBJ2-7; no firm D call. CDR3 size: 13 residues. With 2 bases removed from V and 1 base from J, the gap between germline ends came to 6 bases. Germline loops: CDR1 SGHTA, CDR2 FQGNSA. CDR3 nucleotides: TGTGCCAGCAGCTTACCAAGGTCCTACGAGCAGTACTTC. Amino acids: CASSLPRSYEQYF.